These T cell receptor beta chains were read from a single sample in a study of blood T cell repertoires in COVID-19. Profiling relied on immunoSEQ multiplex PCR, and the TCRdb table lists in-frame clones only, not all of them. Here the sample spans about 500,000 clones, about 91% being singletons. Sequenced: peripheral blood. The origin of the receptors is a young man with COVID-19, enrolled during active disease. Both conserved end residues are part of each CDR3. Each record gives: V gene, clone size, D gene, J gene, CDR3 DNA, CDR3 protein. The D gene is left open where the match is weak. Expanded clones are given a class, and other clones once, few, many or no size at all.

TRBV5-1	-	TRBD1	TRBJ1-5	TGCGCCAGCAGCCCTGGGGGACAGGATCAGCCCCAGCATTTT	CASSPGGQDQPQHF
TRBV9	-	TRBD1	TRBJ2-5	TGTGCCAGCAACACCCCAGGGGGTCGAGAGACCCAGTACTTC	CASNTPGGRETQYF
TRBV9	few	TRBD2	TRBJ2-1	TGTGCCAGCAGCGCGTGGCTAGCGGGAGAATACAATGAGCAGTTCTTC	CASSAWLAGEYNEQFF
TRBV5-6	-	TRBD1	TRBJ2-1	TGTGCCAGCAGCTTTGGGACAGGCTCATACAATGAGCAGTTCTTC	CASSFGTGSYNEQFF
TRBV5-1	-	-	TRBJ2-7	TGCGCCAGCAGGCGGGACAGAGTCTTCGAGCAGTACTTC	CASRRDRVFEQYF
TRBV5-1	-	TRBD2	TRBJ2-1	TGCGCCAGCAGCTTGGAAGCGGGAGGGTCCTACAATGAGCAGTTCTTC	CASSLEAGGSYNEQFF
TRBV13	-	-	TRBJ2-1	TGTGCCAGCAGCTCCATCTCCTACAATGAGCAGTTCTTC	CASSSISYNEQFF
TRBV20-1	-	TRBD2	TRBJ2-7	TGCAGTGCTAGTCCCCATTCGAGCGGGAGTACCTACGAGCAGTACTTC	CSASPHSSGSTYEQYF
TRBV11-2	-	-	TRBJ2-1	TGTGCCAGCAGCATACTGTCCGGGAGCGCGGGGGAGCAGTTCTTC	CASSILSGSAGEQFF
TRBV5-1	-	-	TRBJ1-3	TGCGCCAGCAGCCCCTCGGGAGGCGCTGGAAACACCATATATTTT	CASSPSGGAGNTIYF
TRBV11-2	-	TRBD1	TRBJ2-3	TGTGCCAGCAGCTTAGACGGACCGGGACAGGGCACAGATACGCAGTATTTT	CASSLDGPGQGTDTQYF
TRBV5-1	-	TRBD2	TRBJ2-1	TGCGCCAGCAGCTTGAGGACTAGCGGCAATGAGCAGTTCTTC	CASSLRTSGNEQFF
TRBV10-2	-	-	TRBJ1-6	TGCGCCAGCAGTGAGTCTGGAGCAGGGAGGGGTTCACCCCTCCACTTT	CASSESGAGRGSPLHF
TRBV15	once	-	TRBJ1-4	TGTGCCGTCTCCTCGCCCACAGAGGGTGAAAAACTGTTTTTT	CAVSSPTEGEKLFF
TRBV11-2	-	-	TRBJ2-7	TGTGCCAGCAGCTTAGATTTCCCTAGCCCCTACGAGCAGTACTTC	CASSLDFPSPYEQYF
TRBV13	once	-	TRBJ2-7	TGTGCCAGCAGTCCTTGGGAGCGCAACGAGCAGTACTTC	CASSPWERNEQYF
TRBV10-2	-	TRBD1	TRBJ2-2	TGCGCCAGCAGTATCCGGGACAGGGGGCCGGGGACCGGGGAGCTGTTTTTT	CASSIRDRGPGTGELFF
TRBV5-6	-	-	TRBJ2-5	TGTGCCAGCAGCTTTTATAACCAAGAGACCCAGTACTTC	CASSFYNQETQYF
TRBV7-9	-	-	TRBJ1-1	TGTGCCAGCAGCTTAGACAGGGCAGACACTGAAGCTTTCTTT	CASSLDRADTEAFF
TRBV7-9	-	-	TRBJ2-3	TGTGCCAGCAGCTTAGAGGGAGACGCAGATACGCAGTATTTT	CASSLEGDADTQYF
TRBV7-2	-	-	TRBJ2-7	TGTGCCAGCAGATTCTATTCTTCCTACGAGCAGTACTTC	CASRFYSSYEQYF
TRBV5-1	-	-	TRBJ2-3	TGCGCCAGCAGCCCGTTGGGCGGGGGCCCTCCCACAGATACGCAGTATTTT	CASSPLGGGPPTDTQYF
TRBV19	-	-	TRBJ2-7	TGTGCCAGTAGTATGTCTCTAGCGCTGGAGCAGTACTTC	CASSMSLALEQYF
TRBV12-3/TRBV12-4	once	-	TRBJ1-2	TGTGCCAGCAGTTTTTCCGGGGGCTATGGCTACACCTTC	CASSFSGGYGYTF
TRBV6-1	-	-	TRBJ2-7	TGTGCCAGCAGTGAAGAGGTGGACAAGCCCTCCTACGAGCAGTACTTC	CASSEEVDKPSYEQYF
TRBV18	-	-	TRBJ1-1	TGTGCCAGCTCACCACCTCAAAGGCCCAGAGGCACTGAAGCTTTCTTT	CASSPPQRPRGTEAFF
TRBV3-1/TRBV3-2	-	TRBD2	TRBJ2-6	TGTGCCAGCAGCCAGACTAGCGGGGGGTCTGGGGCCAACGTCCTGACTTTC	CASSQTSGGSGANVLTF
TRBV10-1	-	TRBD2	TRBJ2-3	TGCGCCAGCAGTGAAGCGGGGAGCACAGATACGCAGTATTTT	CASSEAGSTDTQYF
TRBV2	-	TRBD2	TRBJ2-5	TGTGCCAGCAGTCCATATAGCGGGAGTGGAGAGACCCAGTACTTC	CASSPYSGSGETQYF
TRBV4-2	-	TRBD2	TRBJ2-1	TGTGCCAGCAGCCCCCGGCGAGCGGGGAGAAACAATGAGCAGTTCTTC	CASSPRRAGRNNEQFF
TRBV5-5	-	-	TRBJ2-1	TGTGCCAGCAGCTTCGGGTCGGCCAATGAGCAGTTCTTC	CASSFGSANEQFF
TRBV9	-	-	TRBJ1-2	TGTGCCAGCAGCGTCCTATACACAGGGAATGGCTACACCTTC	CASSVLYTGNGYTF
TRBV5-1	-	TRBD1	TRBJ2-2	TGCGCCAGCAGCTCTCCAGGGGACAGGGTGAAGACCGGGGAGCTGTTTTTT	CASSSPGDRVKTGELFF
TRBV7-6	-	-	TRBJ2-2	TGTGCCAGCAGCTTAGTTGTCGGGAGCTCCCGGGAGCTGTTTTTT	CASSLVVGSSRELFF
TRBV18	-	TRBD2	TRBJ2-7	TGTGCCAGCTCACCGACTAGCGGGGACACCTACGAGCAGTACTTC	CASSPTSGDTYEQYF
TRBV2	-	TRBD1	TRBJ2-5	TGTGCCAGCAGGGACAGGGGCGGCCAAGAGACCCAGTACTTC	CASRDRGGQETQYF
TRBV12-5	once	TRBD1	TRBJ2-7	TGTGCTAGTGGTCCGGGACAGGGAGTTTTGGAGGAGCAGTACTTC	CASGPGQGVLEEQYF
TRBV28	-	TRBD1	TRBJ2-1	TGTGCCAGCAGCCCGGGACAGGCTTACAATGAGCAGTTCTTC	CASSPGQAYNEQFF
TRBV7-2	-	-	TRBJ2-3	TGTGCCAGCAGCGGGGAGACGGGAGATACGCAGTATTTT	CASSGETGDTQYF
TRBV30	-	TRBD1	TRBJ2-1	TGTGCCTGGAGTCGGGACAGCGACATCTACAATGAGCAGTTCTTC	CAWSRDSDIYNEQFF
TRBV19	-	-	TRBJ1-1	TGTGCCAGTAGTATAGGGCCAGGGGTGGAGGCTTTCTTT	CASSIGPGVEAFF